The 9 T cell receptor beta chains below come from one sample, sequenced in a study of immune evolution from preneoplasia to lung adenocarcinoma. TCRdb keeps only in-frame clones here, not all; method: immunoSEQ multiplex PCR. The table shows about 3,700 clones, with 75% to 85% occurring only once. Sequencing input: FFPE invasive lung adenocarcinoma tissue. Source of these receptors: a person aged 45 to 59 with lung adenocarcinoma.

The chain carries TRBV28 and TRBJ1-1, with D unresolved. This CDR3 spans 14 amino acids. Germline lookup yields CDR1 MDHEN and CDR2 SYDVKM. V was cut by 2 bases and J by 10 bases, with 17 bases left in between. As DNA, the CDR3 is TGTGCCAGCAGTTTAGGGCCCTCCCCGTGGCGAGCTTTCTTT. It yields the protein CASSLGPSPWRAFF.

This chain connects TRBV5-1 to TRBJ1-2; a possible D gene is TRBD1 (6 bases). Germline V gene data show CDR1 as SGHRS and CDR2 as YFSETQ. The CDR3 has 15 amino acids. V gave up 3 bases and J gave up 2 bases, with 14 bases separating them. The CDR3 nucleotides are TGCGCCAGCAGCTGGCAGGGGCTTGGCAACTATGGCTACACCTTC. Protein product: CASSWQGLGNYGYTF. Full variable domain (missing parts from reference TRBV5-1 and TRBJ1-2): KAGVTQTPRYLIKTRGQQVTLSCSPISGHRSVSWYQQTPGQGLQFLFEYFSETQRNKGNFPGRFSGRQFSNSRSEMNVSTLELGDSALYLCASSWQGLGNYGYTFGSGTRLTVV.

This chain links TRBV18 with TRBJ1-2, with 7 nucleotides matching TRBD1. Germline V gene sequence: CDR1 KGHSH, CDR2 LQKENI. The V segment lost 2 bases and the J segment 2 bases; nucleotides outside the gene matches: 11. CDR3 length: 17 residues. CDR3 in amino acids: CASSPNPAGQTNYGYTF. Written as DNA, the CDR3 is TGTGCCAGCTCACCAAACCCCGCGGGACAGACCAACTATGGCTACACCTTC. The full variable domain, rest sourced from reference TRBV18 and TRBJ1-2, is NAGVMQNPRHLVRRRGQEARLRCSPMKGHSHVYWYRQLPEEGLKFMVYLQKENIIDESGMPKERFSAEFPKEGPSILRIQQVVRGDSAAYFCASSPNPAGQTNYGYTFGSGTRLTVV.

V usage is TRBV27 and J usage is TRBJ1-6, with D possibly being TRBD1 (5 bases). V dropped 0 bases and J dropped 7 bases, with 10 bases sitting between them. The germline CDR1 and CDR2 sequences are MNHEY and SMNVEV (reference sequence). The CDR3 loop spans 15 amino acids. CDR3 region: CASSLSRRGNSPLHF. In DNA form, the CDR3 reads TGTGCCAGCAGTTTATCGCGGCGGGGGAATTCACCCCTCCACTTT.

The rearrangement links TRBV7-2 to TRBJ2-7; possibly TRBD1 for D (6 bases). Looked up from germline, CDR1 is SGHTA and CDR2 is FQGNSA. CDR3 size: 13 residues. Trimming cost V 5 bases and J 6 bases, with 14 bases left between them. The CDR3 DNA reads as TGTGCCAGCAGCCATGACAGGTCTGGCGAGCAGTACTTC. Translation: CASSHDRSGEQYF.

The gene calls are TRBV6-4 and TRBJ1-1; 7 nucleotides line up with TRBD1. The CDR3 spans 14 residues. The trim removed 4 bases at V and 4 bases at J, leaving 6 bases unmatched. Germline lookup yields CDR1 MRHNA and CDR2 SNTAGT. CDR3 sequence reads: CASSALQGSTEAFF. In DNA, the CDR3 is TGTGCCAGCAGTGCCTTACAGGGGAGCACTGAAGCTTTCTTT.

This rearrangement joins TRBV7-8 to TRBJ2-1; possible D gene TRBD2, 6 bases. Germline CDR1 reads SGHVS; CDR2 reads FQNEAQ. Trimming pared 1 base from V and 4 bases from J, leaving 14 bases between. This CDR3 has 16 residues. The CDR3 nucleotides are TGTGCCAGCAGCTTAGGGGGGGACTGGGCATACAATGAGCAGTTCTTC. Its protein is CASSLGGDWAYNEQFF.

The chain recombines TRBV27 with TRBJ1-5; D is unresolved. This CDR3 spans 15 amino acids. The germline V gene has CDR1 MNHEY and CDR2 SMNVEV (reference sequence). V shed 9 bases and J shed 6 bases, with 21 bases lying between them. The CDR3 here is CASGIRQDIIQPQHF. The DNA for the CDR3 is TGTGCCAGTGGGATCCGGCAGGATATTATTCAGCCCCAGCATTTT.

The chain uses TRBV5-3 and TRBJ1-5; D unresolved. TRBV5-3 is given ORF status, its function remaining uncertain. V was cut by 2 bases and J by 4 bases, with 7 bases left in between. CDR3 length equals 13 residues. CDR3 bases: TGTGCCAGAAGCTTTCACCCAAATCAGCCCCAGCATTTT. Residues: CARSFHPNQPQHF.